This T cell receptor beta chain was observed in a study of memory CD4+ T cells and cytomegalovirus serostatus. Single viable CD3+CD4+CD8-CD45RO+ cells were sorted as the memory CD4+ T cells. The CDR3 loop spans 14 amino acids. Germline CDR1 and CDR2: MNHEY and SVGAGI. Trimming removed 6 bases at V and 1 base at J, with 13 bases between. Sequencing was performed with immunoSEQ multiplex PCR; in TCRdb, only in-frame clones are kept and a portion is missing. The table has about 60,000 clones, approximately 80% seen once. Of note for this clone: Its antigen is undetermined.

General study points: Median bootstrapped AUC for CMV status was about 0.96 originally, less than 0.93 US-trained. CD4+ memory repertoires contained about 40% of the 164 reported CMV TCRbeta sequences.

This rearrangement joins TRBV6-5 to TRBJ2-7; D is tentatively TRBD1 or TRBD2 (6 bases each). The TCR originated in an adult in good health and CMV-seronegative. Sequenced: memory CD4+ T cells from blood. The CDR3, as DNA: TGTGCCAGCAGCCTTACAGGGAGGTCCTACGAGCAGTACTTC. Amino acids: CASSLTGRSYEQYF.